This T cell receptor beta chain came from a study of blood T cell repertoires in COVID-19 (dated by TCRdb to 2020 to 2021). About the investigation overall: Collaborator samples came from the United States, Italy and Spain and covered acute and convalescent phases of COVID-19. The samples were drawn from two sources: the first 160 participants of the ongoing ImmuneRACE study, and fewer than 1,500 subjects contributed by 6 global collaborators. A de-identified subject ID, COVID-19 status, age in years and sex were almost always included in the sample metadata. The material from the prospective study consisted of cDNA or gDNA derived from T cells, B-cell-depleted T cells, or PBMCs. Deeply sampled blood TCRbeta repertoires from subjects exposed to, actively infected with, or recovered from COVID-19 were included in the dataset. Where available, HLA class I and class II types were obtained from metadata supplied by the sample provider rather than from assay-based typing. The repertoires were released in a freely available public database intended as a resource for research on the immune response to SARS-CoV-2.

Enrolling through a virtual design, the prospective study's participants ranged in age from about 18 to 89 years and lived across 24 United States geographic areas. To assign participants to cohorts, the prospective study relied on clinical history that participants themselves reported in a screening survey and a study questionnaire. In the prospective study, whole blood, serum and a nasopharyngeal or oropharyngeal swab were collected from each participant by mobile phlebotomists. Over a roughly 2-month period, participants in the prospective study had the option of providing additional blood draws and questionnaires. Before DNA extraction, blood samples from the prospective study were shipped at room temperature or frozen. Paper-wide results and their limitations: The quantity of clinical and demographic metadata differed by source and by participant and was supplied without curation.

Comment on this clone: Its antigen specificity is not known. Base qualities are missing; no much larger clone stands one base away.

The germline V end is reduced by 4 bases and the J end by 4 bases; junction bases left unmatched: 5. Its CDR3 holds 16 amino acids, cysteine through phenylalanine. CDR3 DNA is the only sequence kept; it has 48 bases, read in frame from the first base. The germline V gene sets CDR1 to SGDLS and CDR2 to YYNGEE. The immunoSEQ Assay, a bias-controlled multiplex PCR, was used to amplify TCRbeta CDR3 regions from genomic DNA. As for the original processing: Nucleated cell counts per sample were estimated from amplification of reference gene primers within the assay. To quantify the absolute abundance of each unique TCRbeta CDR3 rearrangement, sequence reads were collapsed and filtered. For each sample, productive Simpson clonality was calculated as the square root of Simpson's diversity index across productive rearrangements. TCRdb limited this immuneACCESS table to in-frame rearrangements with V and J called. A share of clones is missing; checked studies link under half to unresolved V genes, and the rest is unexplained. The DNA gave D and trimming, while V, J and clone size come from that table. In all, the sample holds under 200,000 clones, and approximately 86% of those were seen once. The top ten hold under 6.5% of the sample.

The clonotype was recovered from a woman aged 55-69 years with acute COVID-19. The V gene is TRBV9 and the J gene is TRBJ2-2; the central 12 bases match TRBD2. The specimen sequenced was PBMCs or T cells enriched from blood (not recorded which). The CDR3 region: CASSSLAGGVTGELFF. The nucleotides are TGTGCCAGCAGCTCCCTAGCGGGAGGGGTCACCGGGGAGCTGTTTTTT.